The T cell receptor beta chain under discussion was sequenced for a study of liver allograft versus peripheral blood T cells. In the study overall: Peripheral blood of the recipients supplied T cell receptor repertoires that were compared with those in transplanted livers.

MiXCR, applied by TCRdb to the reads, yields one record per CDR3 protein. The sample shows thousands of distinct CDR3 sequences, around 20% of them seen only once. At least ten counts were recorded for this clonotype. Germline V CDR1 and CDR2: SGHDT, YYEEEE. The CDR3 consists of 15 residues. With V trimmed by 5 bases and J by 0 bases, 4 bases remained unmatched. V is TRBV5-6 and J is TRBJ2-1, with 8 positions matching TRBD2. The TCR comes from a human patient who had a liver transplant. Some T cells could come from the graft donor. The CDR3 region is CASRERGSSYNEQFF. The CDR3 DNA is TGTGCCAGCAGGGAGCGGGGGAGCTCCTACAATGAGCAGTTCTTC.